This T cell receptor beta chain was profiled in a study of OX40 agonist ivuxolimab in advanced cancers. J gave up 4 bases and V 4 bases, and 15 bases lay outside the gene matches. Germline V gives CDR1 SGHRS, CDR2 YFSETQ. The CDR3 spans 18 residues. TCRdb keeps only in-frame clones here, not all; method: immunoSEQ multiplex PCR. This table holds under 95,000 clones, approximately 85% found once. The chain uses TRBV5-1 and TRBJ1-4, with TRBD1 matching over 8 bases. The sample consisted of CD4+ or CD8+ T cells sorted from blood, taken in a trial of the OX40 agonist ivuxolimab. The TCR originated in an adult with an advanced solid tumor such as melanoma, head and neck, liver or kidney cancer. The CDR3 DNA reads as TGCGCCAGCAGCCGCCTCCGACAGGGGTCTAGTGGTAATGAAAAACTGTTTTTT. Protein sequence: CASSRLRQGSSGNEKLFF.